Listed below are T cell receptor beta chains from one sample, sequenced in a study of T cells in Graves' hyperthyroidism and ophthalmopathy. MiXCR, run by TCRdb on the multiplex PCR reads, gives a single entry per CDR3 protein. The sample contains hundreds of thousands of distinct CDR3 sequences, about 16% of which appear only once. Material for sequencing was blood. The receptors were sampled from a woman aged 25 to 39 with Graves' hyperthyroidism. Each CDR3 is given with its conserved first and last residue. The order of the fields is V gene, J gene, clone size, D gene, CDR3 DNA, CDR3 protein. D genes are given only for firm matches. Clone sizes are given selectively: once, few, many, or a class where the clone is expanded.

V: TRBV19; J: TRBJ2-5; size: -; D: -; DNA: TGTGCCAGTAGTATTGAAGGAATCCAAGAGACCCAGTACTTC; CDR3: CASSIEGIQETQYF
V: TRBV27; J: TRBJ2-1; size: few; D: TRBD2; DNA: TGTGCCAGCAGTTTACTGTCTAGCGGGAGGAGCAATGAGCAGTTCTTC; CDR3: CASSLLSSGRSNEQFF
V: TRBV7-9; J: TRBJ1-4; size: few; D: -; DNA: TGTGCCAGCAGCTTTTCTCGGAATAATGAAAAACTGTTTTTT; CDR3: CASSFSRNNEKLFF
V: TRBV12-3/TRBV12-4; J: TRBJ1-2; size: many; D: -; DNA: TGTGCCAGCAGTTTCGCAGACGTTGGTGGCTACACCTTC; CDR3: CASSFADVGGYTF
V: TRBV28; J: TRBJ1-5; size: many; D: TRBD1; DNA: TGTGCCAGCACTCCTCAGGGGGCAGGGGCGCGGCCCCAGCATTTT; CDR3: CASTPQGAGARPQHF
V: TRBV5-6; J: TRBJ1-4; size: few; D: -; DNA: TGTGCCAGCAGCTTTAGTGAGAGGCAGGAAAAACTGTTTTTT; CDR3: CASSFSERQEKLFF
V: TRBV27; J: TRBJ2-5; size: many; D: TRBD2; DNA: TGTGCCAGCAGTTCATTAGCGGGAGGGCCCGGGGAGACCCAGTACTTC; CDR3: CASSSLAGGPGETQYF
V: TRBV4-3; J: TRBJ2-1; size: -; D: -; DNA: TGCGCCAGCAGCCAAGGTCCTAGCACCTACAATGAGCAGTTCTTC; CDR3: CASSQGPSTYNEQFF
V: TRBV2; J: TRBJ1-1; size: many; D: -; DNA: TGTGCCAGCAGCGGGGGCTTTGGGACTGAAGCTTTCTTT; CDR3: CASSGGFGTEAFF
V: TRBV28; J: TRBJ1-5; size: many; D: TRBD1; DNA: TGTGCCAGCAGCGTAGGGACAGGGTGGGGGAATCAGCCCCAGCATTTT; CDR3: CASSVGTGWGNQPQHF
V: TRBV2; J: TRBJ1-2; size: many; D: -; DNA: TGTGCCAGCAAGCCACTCAACTATGGCTACACCTTC; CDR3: CASKPLNYGYTF
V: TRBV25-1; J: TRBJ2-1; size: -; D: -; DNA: TGTGCCAGCAGTGGGGCGAGCGGGCCTTACAATGAGCAGTTCTTC; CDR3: CASSGASGPYNEQFF
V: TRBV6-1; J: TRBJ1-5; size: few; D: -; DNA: TGTGCCAGCAGTGAGGGACGGATCAATCAGCCCCAGCATTTT; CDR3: CASSEGRINQPQHF
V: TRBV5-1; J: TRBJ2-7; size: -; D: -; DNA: TGCGCCAGCAAGCGGACATATAACACTGAGCAGTACTTC; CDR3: CASKRTYNTEQYF
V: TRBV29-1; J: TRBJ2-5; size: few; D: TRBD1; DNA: TGCAGCGGTGAACGGGACAGAGAAGAGACCCAGTACTTC; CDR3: CSGERDREETQYF
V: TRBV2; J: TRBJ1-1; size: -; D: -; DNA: TGTGCCAGCAGCGCCCGTTTAGGGAGGCCGGACACTGAAGCTTTCTTT; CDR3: CASSARLGRPDTEAFF
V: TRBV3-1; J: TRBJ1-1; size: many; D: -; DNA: TGTGCCAGCAGCCAATCTCGAAATCAGCGGACGACGGTAGCTTTCTTT; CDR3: CASSQSRNQRTTVAFF
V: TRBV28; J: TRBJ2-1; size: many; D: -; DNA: TGTGCCAGCAGTTTTGAGGACAATGAGCAGTTCTTC; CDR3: CASSFEDNEQFF
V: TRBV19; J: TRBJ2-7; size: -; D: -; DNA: TGTGCCAGTAGTATCGGTGGACACGACTACGAGCAGTACTTC; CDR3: CASSIGGHDYEQYF
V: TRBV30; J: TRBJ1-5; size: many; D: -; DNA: TGTGCCTGGAGCCCCCGGGGGCAAATAAATCAGCCCCAGCATTTT; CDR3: CAWSPRGQINQPQHF
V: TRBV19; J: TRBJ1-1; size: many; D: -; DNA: TGTGCCAGTACCGAGTTCAAATCGGCGAACACTGAAGCTTTCTTT; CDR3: CASTEFKSANTEAFF
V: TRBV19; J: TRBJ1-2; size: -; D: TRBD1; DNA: TGTGCCAGTAGTATCCTGACAGGGACGTTCGATGGCTACACCTTC; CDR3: CASSILTGTFDGYTF
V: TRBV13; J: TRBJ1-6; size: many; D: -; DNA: TGTGCCAGCAGCTCAGGGATTTCACCCCTCCACTTT; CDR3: CASSSGISPLHF
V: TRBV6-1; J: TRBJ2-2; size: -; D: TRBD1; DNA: TGTGCCAGCACCAAAGCAGGGGGCGCGAACACCGGGGAGCTGTTTTTT; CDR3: CASTKAGGANTGELFF
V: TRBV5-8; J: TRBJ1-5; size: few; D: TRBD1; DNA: TGTGCCAGCACCCGATGGGGGGACAGCGGTCAGCCCCAGCATTTT; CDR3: CASTRWGDSGQPQHF
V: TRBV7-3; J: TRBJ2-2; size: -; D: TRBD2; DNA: TGTGCCAGCAGGGGACTAGCGGGAGCATGGCGCACCGGGGAGCTGTTTTTT; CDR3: CASRGLAGAWRTGELFF
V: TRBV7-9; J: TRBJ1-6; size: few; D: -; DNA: TGTGCCAGCAGCTTCGGAGAAAATTCACCCCTCCACTTT; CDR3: CASSFGENSPLHF
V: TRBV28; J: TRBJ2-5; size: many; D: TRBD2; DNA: TGTGCCAGCAGCCGACTGGGACTAGCGGGAGAGGGAGAGACCCAGTACTTC; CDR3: CASSRLGLAGEGETQYF